This passage covers 10 T cell receptor beta chains from one sample sequenced in a study of shared clonotypes between healthy human individuals. TCRdb keeps only in-frame clones here, not all; method: immunoSEQ multiplex PCR. The table lists millions of clones, 93% of them singletons. Sequenced material: naive CD4+ T cells from PBMCs. As for subset: CD45RA+ positively selected. The source of these receptors is a man between 18 and 35 years old in good health. Some clones in this sample may be carry-over from other donors' samples.

The chain joins TRBV5-1 to TRBJ2-2; D is possibly TRBD1 (6 bases). Germline V CDR1 and CDR2: SGHRS, YFSETQ. The ends were cut back, 4 bases at V and 2 bases at J, with 15 bases in the middle. The CDR3 is 16 residues long. DNA of the CDR3: TGCGCCAGCAGCCGCCTGGTGACAGGAAACACCGGGGAGCTGTTTTTT. Translation gives CASSRLVTGNTGELFF. Variable domain in full (rest from reference TRBV5-1 and TRBJ2-2): KAGVTQTPRYLIKTRGQQVTLSCSPISGHRSVSWYQQTPGQGLQFLFEYFSETQRNKGNFPGRFSGRQFSNSRSEMNVSTLELGDSALYLCASSRLVTGNTGELFFGEGSRLTVL.

The V and J genes are TRBV28 and TRBJ2-7; possibly TRBD2 for D (5 bases). V lost 7 bases to trimming and J lost 0 bases, with 7 bases between them. Germline lookup yields CDR1 MDHEN and CDR2 SYDVKM. The CDR3 totals 12 residues. The CDR3 loop reads CASTTSSYEQYF. The CDR3, as DNA: TGTGCCAGCACTACTAGCTCCTACGAGCAGTACTTC.

The gene calls are TRBV28 and TRBJ2-7; tentative D call: TRBD2 (5 bases). Germline lookup yields CDR1 MDHEN and CDR2 SYDVKM. The CDR3 loop spans 17 amino acids. V lost 3 bases, J lost 1 base, and 19 bases lay in between. CDR3 sequence (DNA): TGTGCCAGCAGTTTTTCATCCGGGGAAGGGTGGTCCTACGAGCAGTACTTC. Its translation is CASSFSSGEGWSYEQYF. The full variable domain, in which reference TRBV28 and TRBJ2-7 provide the parts outside the CDR3, is DVKVTQSSRYLVKRTGEKVFLECVQDMDHENMFWYRQDPGLGLRLIYFSYDVKMKEKGDIPEGYSVSREKKERFSLILESASTNQTSMYLCASSFSSGEGWSYEQYFGPGTRLTVT.

This clone came up once. Other DNA sequences from this sample encode an identical CDR3 as well. J is TRBJ2-3 and V is TRBV11-2; 10 nucleotides match TRBD2. V lost 5 bases to trimming and J lost 1 base; unmatched junction nucleotides: 6. The length of the CDR3 is 16 residues. CDR1 is SGHAT, CDR2 FQNNGV, per germline. This CDR3 is CASSPRLAGGTDTQYF. CDR3 sequence (DNA): TGTGCCAGCAGCCCCCGACTAGCGGGTGGCACAGATACGCAGTATTTT. The variable domain in full, with the rest retrieved from reference TRBV11-2 and TRBJ2-3, is EAGVAQSPRYKIIEKRQSVAFWCNPISGHATLYWYQQILGQGPKLLIQFQNNGVVDDSQLPKDRFSAERLKGVDSTLKIQPAKLEDSAVYLCASSPRLAGGTDTQYFGPGTRLTVL.

The chain recombines TRBV5-1 with TRBJ2-7; tentatively, D is TRBD1 (5 bases). The germline V and J ends were trimmed by 4 bases and 6 bases, with 11 bases remaining between them. The CDR3 is made up of 12 amino acids. CDR1 and CDR2 from the germline V gene are SGHRS and YFSETQ. The CDR3: CASSPLGPEQYF. The CDR3 bases are TGCGCCAGCAGCCCCCTGGGGCCCGAGCAGTACTTC. The full variable domain, rest sourced from reference TRBV5-1 and TRBJ2-7, is KAGVTQTPRYLIKTRGQQVTLSCSPISGHRSVSWYQQTPGQGLQFLFEYFSETQRNKGNFPGRFSGRQFSNSRSEMNVSTLELGDSALYLCASSPLGPEQYFGPGTRLTVT.

The J gene is TRBJ2-1, the V gene TRBV5-4; D not resolved. V shed 1 base and J shed 3 bases, with 17 bases lying between them. Looked up from germline, CDR1 is SGHNT and CDR2 is YYREEE (reference sequence). There are 17 residues in the CDR3. CDR3 coding DNA: TGTGCCAGCAGCTTGCTTCTCGCAAGGTTGGGCTACAATGAGCAGTTCTTC. Its translation is CASSLLLARLGYNEQFF.

The chain employs TRBV6-1 and TRBJ2-7; 9 nucleotides line up with TRBD1. Trimming cost V 8 bases and J 2 bases; bases outside gene matches: 7. CDR1 is MNHNS and CDR2 is SASEGT in the germline V gene. The CDR3 runs to 14 residues. The CDR3 protein is CASCNRDRAYEQYF. The CDR3 bases are TGTGCCAGCTGCAACCGGGACAGGGCCTACGAGCAGTACTTC.

This clone was found once. The chain recombines TRBV21-1 with TRBJ1-3; the table calls TRBD1, which could not be checked here. TRBV21-1 is a pseudogene segment. This CDR3 has 14 residues. CDR3 in DNA: TGTGCCAGCAGCAATGGGGCAGGGGGAAACACCATATATTTT. Its translation: CASSNGAGGNTIYF.

The DNA for the CDR3 is TGCGCCAGCAGACCCGGACAGCCTAACTATGGCTACACCTTC. The encoded protein is CASRPGQPNYGYTF. This sequence joins TRBV5-1 and TRBJ1-2; weak D call: TRBD1 (6 bases). Germline V gives CDR1 SGHRS, CDR2 YFSETQ. The CDR3 spans 14 residues. Trimming stripped 5 bases from V and 0 bases from J, with 11 bases between.

The chain uses TRBV30 and TRBJ2-4; possibly TRBD2 for D (5 bases). Trimming pared 2 bases from V and 7 bases from J, leaving 12 bases between. Per germline, CDR1 GTSNPN and CDR2 SVGIG (reference sequence). CDR3 length: 13 amino acids. CDR3 in amino acids: CAWSPFTGNIQYF. In DNA form, the CDR3 reads TGTGCCTGGAGTCCCTTCACGGGGAACATTCAGTACTTC.